This T cell receptor beta chain was sequenced in a study of cytomegalovirus exposure and HLA in healthy donors. Researchers ran the PCR with 60 Vbeta and 13 Jbeta primers. Profiling relied on immunoSEQ multiplex PCR, and the TCRdb table lists in-frame clones only, not all of them. The table has about 91,000 clones, around 80% seen once. The CDR3 sequence is 15 residues long. V was pared by 10 bases and J by 3 bases, with 11 bases of the junction left unmatched. Germline CDR1 is SEHNR and CDR2 is FQNEAQ (reference sequence). Overall study findings and caveats: An analysis done earlier found most TCR beta V segments productive about 87% or about 30% of the time.

This clone was found once. The antigen remains undetermined. The sequence was obtained from a male donor in good health and CMV-seropositive. J is TRBJ2-5 and V is TRBV7-9; TRBD1 matches 10 bases. Sequencing input: PBMCs. In DNA, the CDR3 is TGTGCCACCCAGAGGGACAGGGGCGGGGAAGAGACCCAGTACTTC. Protein sequence: CATQRDRGGEETQYF.